The sequence of this T cell receptor (beta chain) was determined in a study of blood T cells in healthy people across ages. Regarding the study as a whole: Estimated diversity, derived from one million T cells, was regarded as an underestimate.

No fewer than 7 million PBMCs went into each sample. On this clonotype: No antigen is known for it. Germline and junction disagree at one end, which may indicate a read error.

Per germline, CDR1 SEHNR and CDR2 FQNEAQ (reference sequence). This CDR3 region has 15 residues. Primed by a sample-barcoded 5' primer and a J-beta primer mix, a second PCR proceeded for about 7 to 12 cycles. With 12 random nucleotides, a template-switch adaptor tagged each individual cDNA molecule. Per sample, CDR3-containing paired-end reads numbered at least 2.5 million. From the 5' RACE reads, TCRdb called clonotypes with MiXCR, one entry per CDR3 protein. The sample has around 800,000 distinct CDR3 sequences, about 62% seen once. The J gene is TRBJ1-2, the V gene TRBV7-9, with D unclear. The sequence came from a man aged 25 to 45 in good health. Specimen: blood. CDR3 in amino acids: CASSLGGDGGYGYTF. The CDR3 DNA reads TGTGCCAGTAGCTTAGGTGGAGACGGCGGCTATGGCTACACCTTC.